Each of the 21 T cell receptor beta chains below was sequenced from the same sample in a study of blood T cell repertoires in COVID-19 (dated by TCRdb to about 2020). Library generation was performed with the immunoSEQ multiplex PCR assay. This immuneACCESS table, as held by TCRdb, lists in-frame sequences with V and J called but not all clones. Of the missing ones, under half trace to an unresolved V gene in checked studies; the others have no known cause. Across this sample there are hundreds of thousands of clones, with approximately 86% seen only once. 0.65% to 0.8% of the sample rests with the top ten. Input material: peripheral blood. The origin of the receptors is a human donor in a cohort sampled during active COVID-19.

This clone was seen a few times. The chain links TRBV27 to TRBJ1-2; D is undetermined. The V gene's germline CDR1 is MNHEY and CDR2 SMNVEV (reference sequence). Trimming cost V 5 bases and J 0 bases, with 7 bases left between them. This CDR3 is 13 amino acids long. CDR3 loop: CASSPIANYGYTF. In nucleotides, the CDR3 is TGTGCCAGCAGTCCAATAGCTAACTATGGCTACACCTTC.

V is TRBV28 and J is TRBJ1-5; D is uncertain. CDR1 and CDR2 (germline): MDHEN, SYDVKM. The CDR3 runs to 12 residues. V lost 5 bases to trimming and J lost 0 bases, with 2 bases between them. CDR3 amino acids: CASSRSNQPQHF. In nucleotides, the CDR3 is TGTGCCAGCAGTCGTAGCAATCAGCCCCAGCATTTT.

The chain carries TRBV3-1 (or the pseudogene TRBV3-2) and TRBJ1-6, with 7 positions matching TRBD1. Germline assignment: CDR1 LGHDT and CDR2 YNNKEL (reference sequence). V trimming: 1 base; J trimming: 9 bases; junction bases outside the gene matches: 9. The CDR3 runs to 16 residues. This chain's CDR3 is CASSQGLGQGGSPLHF. Here the CDR3 DNA reads TGTGCCAGCAGCCAAGGTCTGGGGCAGGGGGGTTCACCCCTCCACTTT.

V is TRBV7-2 and J is TRBJ1-1; a weak D match, TRBD1 (5 bases). CDR3 length equals 16 residues. Germline V gene data show CDR1 as SGHTA and CDR2 as FQGNSA. V was cut by 2 bases and J by 5 bases, with 18 bases left in between. CDR3 DNA sequence: TGTGCCAGCAGCTTAACAGGTGGCGTGCCGGAAACTGAAGCTTTCTTT. Protein: CASSLTGGVPETEAFF.

The chain is built from TRBV5-1 and TRBJ1-1; 8 bases align to TRBD1. CDR3 length equals 18 residues. CDR1 SGHRS and CDR2 YFSETQ come from the germline V gene. The J segment lost 5 bases and the V segment lost 3 bases, leaving 18 bases of the junction unmatched. The DNA for the CDR3 is TGCGCCAGCAGCTCCCTTGACAGGGGCCCCTTACTATGGACTGAAGCTTTCTTT. Translated, it gives CASSSLDRGPLLWTEAFF.

This chain uses TRBV6-5 with TRBJ1-1, with D possibly TRBD1 on 6 matching bases. The CDR3 has 13 residues. The V gene lost 5 bases and the J gene lost 5 bases, with 12 bases spanning the gap. Germline-derived CDR1 and CDR2 are MNHEY and SVGAGI. CDR3 residues: CASSRTGKTEAFF. Here the CDR3 DNA reads TGTGCCAGCAGTCGCACAGGGAAGACTGAAGCTTTCTTT.

This chain joins TRBV7-2 and TRBJ1-3; unclear D gene. V was pared by 1 base and J by 3 bases, with 13 bases between. The V gene's germline CDR1 is SGHTA and CDR2 FQGNSA. The CDR3 length is 16 residues. The CDR3 nucleotides are TGTGCCAGCAGCTTAGTAAGAGGGTTGAGTGGAAACACCATATATTTT. Translation gives CASSLVRGLSGNTIYF. Combining the CDR3 with reference TRBV7-2 and TRBJ1-3 gives the whole variable domain GAGVSQSPSNKVTEKGKDVELRCDPISGHTALYWYRQSLGQGLEFLIYFQGNSAPDKSGLPSDRFSAERTGGSVSTLTIQRTQQEDSAVYLCASSLVRGLSGNTIYFGEGSWLTVV.

The V gene is TRBV5-4, the J gene TRBJ2-4; TRBD1 aligns across 7 bases. CDR1 and CDR2 (germline): SGHNT, YYREEE (reference sequence). The CDR3 has 14 amino acids. V dropped 5 bases and J dropped 2; count of bases not matched to a gene: 4. The CDR3 sequence is CASRPTGTKNIQYF. The CDR3 DNA is TGTGCCAGCAGACCGACAGGGACCAAAAACATTCAGTACTTC.

This clone has only one observation. This sequence joins TRBV7-8 and TRBJ1-2; a weak D match, TRBD1 (6 bases). The CDR3 length is 18 residues. V was trimmed by 1 base and J by 0 bases, leaving 18 bases between them. Per germline, CDR1 SGHVS and CDR2 FQNEAQ. CDR3 protein: CASSLEGLRGLANYGYTF. CDR3 sequence (DNA): TGTGCCAGCAGCTTAGAGGGCCTTAGGGGGTTAGCTAACTATGGCTACACCTTC.

The rearrangement links TRBV11-3 to TRBJ2-7, with a possible D match to TRBD1 (5 bases). V lost 3 bases and J 6 bases, leaving 12 bases between the germline ends. The CDR3 totals 13 residues. CDR1 SGHNT and CDR2 YENEEA come from the germline V gene. CDR3 sequence (DNA): TGTGCCAGCAGCTTTTCACCTCAGGGCGAGCAGTACTTC. Translated, it gives CASSFSPQGEQYF.

The rearrangement uses TRBV30 and TRBJ2-4; 8 nucleotides align to TRBD1. The CDR3 spans 15 residues. With V trimmed by 1 base and J by 7 bases, 9 bases remained unmatched. Looked up from germline, CDR1 is GTSNPN and CDR2 is SVGIG (reference sequence). The CDR3 DNA follows: TGTGCCTGGAGTGAGGGGGCGGACAGGGAGAACATTCAGTACTTC. This translates into CAWSEGADRENIQYF.

The genes are TRBV10-3 and TRBJ1-1; 9 nucleotides align to TRBD1. Germline CDR1 and CDR2: ENHRY and SYGVKD. The CDR3 has 16 amino acids. Trimming at V came to 4 bases and at J to 0 bases, leaving 6 bases not matched to a gene. CDR3 sequence: CAISADRGGVNTEAFF. CDR3 DNA: TGTGCCATCAGTGCGGACAGGGGAGGAGTGAACACTGAAGCTTTCTTT.

The J gene is TRBJ2-3, the V gene TRBV3-1 (or the pseudogene TRBV3-2), with 12 positions matching TRBD2. This CDR3 contains 16 residues. Trimming took 4 bases from V and 2 from J; bases not matched to a gene: 4. Germline V gene sequence: CDR1 LGHDT, CDR2 YNNKEL (reference sequence). CDR3 sequence: CASSRGLAGHTDTQYF. The DNA of the CDR3 is TGTGCCAGCAGCCGCGGACTAGCGGGGCACACAGATACGCAGTATTTT.

The sample holds one count of this clone. The chain carries TRBV4-3 and TRBJ2-3; a possible D gene is TRBD1 (5 bases). The CDR3 consists of 15 residues. Germline V gives CDR1 LGHNA, CDR2 YSLEER. Trimming shortened V by 0 bases and J by 2 bases, and 9 bases separated the two germline ends. The CDR3 region has the DNA TGCGCCAGCAGCCAAGAGGGGCCCTCCACAGATACGCAGTATTTT. Its protein is CASSQEGPSTDTQYF.

This clone was observed a single time. The rearrangement uses TRBV12-3 or TRBV12-4 and TRBJ1-4; 7 bases fit TRBD1. This CDR3 is 12 amino acids long. Trimming took 4 bases from V and 13 from J; bases not matched to a gene: 6. In DNA form, the CDR3 reads TGTGCCAGCAGTTCATCGACAGGGCTACTGTTTTTT. Residues: CASSSSTGLLFF.

The chain joins TRBV5-1 to TRBJ1-2; 9 nucleotides agree with TRBD1. The ends lost 2 bases at V and 6 bases at J; junction bases unmatched: 8. CDR1 and CDR2 (germline): SGHRS, YFSETQ. The CDR3 is made up of 15 amino acids. CDR3 nucleotides: TGCGCCAGCAGCTTCCGACAGGGGGATGTTAATGGCTACACCTTC. It yields the protein CASSFRQGDVNGYTF.

V gene TRBV12-3 or TRBV12-4 combines with J gene TRBJ1-3, with 7 bases identical to TRBD1. CDR3 length: 13 residues. Trimming took 8 bases from V and 2 from J; bases not matched to a gene: 3. For the CDR3, the DNA is TGTGCCAGCGGAACAGGGGCTGGAAACACCATATATTTT. As protein: CASGTGAGNTIYF.

This chain connects TRBV28 to TRBJ1-5; the D gene is possibly TRBD1 (5 bases). Trimming took off 1 base at V and 4 bases at J, with 8 bases between the two ends. The CDR3 has 14 amino acids. Germline V lookup: CDR1 MDHEN, CDR2 SYDVKM. CDR3 nucleotide sequence: TGTGCCAGCAGTTTATTGGACACGAATCAGCCCCAGCATTTT. It translates to CASSLLDTNQPQHF.

The chain carries TRBV27 and TRBJ2-7, with 8 bases lining up with TRBD2. The CDR3 is 14 amino acids. Germline CDR1 reads MNHEY; CDR2 reads SMNVEV (reference sequence). V lost 3 bases to trimming and J lost 1 base; unmatched junction nucleotides: 2. The CDR3 region is CASSFREGSYEQYF. The CDR3 DNA reads as TGTGCCAGCAGTTTTCGGGAGGGTTCCTACGAGCAGTACTTC.

V is TRBV11-2 and J is TRBJ2-7; possible D gene TRBD2, 6 bases. Trimming removed 4 bases at V and 4 bases at J, with 11 bases between. Germline V lookup: CDR1 SGHAT, CDR2 FQNNGV. CDR3 size: 13 residues. CDR3 residues: CASSWDRGYEQYF. CDR3 bases: TGTGCCAGCAGCTGGGATCGGGGGTACGAGCAGTACTTC.

The V call is TRBV19, the J call TRBJ2-5; 12 bases agree with TRBD1. This CDR3 is built from 17 residues. The junction had 10 bases not matched to a gene; V was cut back by 4 bases and J by 4 bases. From germline, CDR1 is LNHDA and CDR2 SQIVND (reference sequence). DNA of the CDR3: TGTGCCAGTAGTACCCCGGGACAGGGGGCGCGGGCAGAGACCCAGTACTTC. As protein: CASSTPGQGARAETQYF.